Listed here are 22 T cell receptor beta chains from one sample, sequenced in a study of blood T cell repertoires in COVID-19. The repertoire was sequenced with immunoSEQ multiplex PCR; TCRdb's copy has only in-frame clones and lacks some. The sample yields about 67,000 clones, about 84% seen once. The sample comprised peripheral blood. The receptors were sampled from a human donor in a cohort sampled during active COVID-19.

This chain connects TRBV13 to TRBJ2-3; D might be TRBD2 (6 bases). Germline V CDR1 and CDR2: PRHDT, FYEKMQ (reference sequence). Trimming took 5 bases from V and 2 from J, leaving 23 bases between them. This CDR3 comprises 18 residues. The CDR3 sequence is CASSPRRGSSGNTDTQYF. DNA of the CDR3: TGTGCCAGCAGCCCCCGGAGGGGTTCAAGCGGAAACACAGATACGCAGTATTTT.

This chain connects TRBV6-5 to TRBJ2-7; D possibly corresponds to TRBD1 (6 bases). Germline V gene lookup returns CDR1 MNHEY and CDR2 SVGAGI. CDR3 length: 14 residues. V was cut by 0 bases and J by 3 bases, with 9 bases left in between. DNA of the CDR3: TGTGCCAGCAGTTACTCCGGGACATTCTACGAGCAGTACTTC. This codes for CASSYSGTFYEQYF.

CDR3 protein: CASSLRGPSSGANVLTF. The CDR3 DNA follows: TGTGCCAGCAGCTTACGGGGTCCAAGCTCTGGGGCCAACGTCCTGACTTTC. The chain employs TRBV7-6 and TRBJ2-6, with D tentatively TRBD2 (5 bases). Germline lookup yields CDR1 SGHVS and CDR2 FNYEAQ. The V end lost 2 bases, the J end lost 0 bases, and 11 bases lay between the germline ends. The length of the CDR3 is 17 residues. Variable domain in full (rest from reference TRBV7-6 and TRBJ2-6): GAGVSQSPRYKVTKRGQDVALRCDPISGHVSLYWYRQALGQGPEFLTYFNYEAQQDKSGLPNDRFSAERPEGSISTLTIQRTEQRDSAMYRCASSLRGPSSGANVLTFGAGSRLTVL.

The chain carries TRBV28 and TRBJ1-5; 7 positions match TRBD1. J gave up 0 bases and V 5 bases, and 10 bases lay outside the gene matches. Germline V CDR1 and CDR2: MDHEN, SYDVKM. The CDR3 is 17 residues long. CDR3 DNA sequence: TGTGCCAGCAGTCCCCAACCGGGACAGAGTAGCAATCAGCCCCAGCATTTT. Amino acid sequence: CASSPQPGQSSNQPQHF.

J is TRBJ2-3 and V is TRBV3-1 (or the pseudogene TRBV3-2), with 9 bases fitting TRBD2. The CDR3 runs 19 residues. Trimming cost V 5 bases and J 3 bases; bases outside gene matches: 18. The germline V gene encodes CDR1 LGHDT and CDR2 YNNKEL (reference sequence). In nucleotides, the CDR3 is TGTGCCAGCAGCGGGGGGTGGCTAGCGGGGATCGGAGGGACAGATACGCAGTATTTT. Its translation: CASSGGWLAGIGGTDTQYF.

The rearrangement uses TRBV5-8 and TRBJ2-3; TRBD2 might be the D (7 bases). The length of the CDR3 is 15 residues. V gave up 4 bases and J gave up 3 bases, with 15 bases separating them. From germline, CDR1 is SGHTS and CDR2 YDEGEE. The CDR3 is CASSPLGGRTDTQYF. The DNA for the CDR3 is TGTGCCAGCAGCCCCCTCGGGGGGCGGACAGATACGCAGTATTTT.

This clone has a handful of counts. The chain has TRBV7-6 and TRBJ2-3, with 7 bases fitting TRBD1. With 4 bases clipped from V and 4 bases from J, the junction kept 2 bases outside the gene matches. Germline values: CDR1 SGHVS, CDR2 FNYEAQ. The CDR3 is 13 amino acids. CDR3 bases: TGTGCCAGCAGCTCCACAGGGGCAGATACGCAGTATTTT. It specifies CASSSTGADTQYF. Combining the CDR3 with reference TRBV7-6 and TRBJ2-3 gives the whole variable domain GAGVSQSPRYKVTKRGQDVALRCDPISGHVSLYWYRQALGQGPEFLTYFNYEAQQDKSGLPNDRFSAERPEGSISTLTIQRTEQRDSAMYRCASSSTGADTQYFGPGTRLTVL.

The V gene is TRBV18, the J gene TRBJ2-1; TRBD2 aligns across 7 bases. The J segment lost 0 bases and the V segment lost 3 bases, leaving 5 bases of the junction unmatched. The CDR3 has 16 residues. In germline, CDR1 is KGHSH, CDR2 LQKENI. In DNA form, the CDR3 reads TGTGCCAGCTCACCGCCCACGGGGGGCTCCTACAATGAGCAGTTCTTC. This translates into CASSPPTGGSYNEQFF.

The V gene is TRBV7-8, the J gene TRBJ2-6, with a possible D match to TRBD1 (6 bases). The germline gives CDR1 SGHVS, CDR2 FQNEAQ. The CDR3 contains 18 residues. Deletions cut 2 bases from V and 0 bases from J, with 14 bases between. CDR3 in amino acids: CASSLRPGRGSGANVLTF. CDR3 in DNA: TGTGCCAGCAGCTTACGTCCAGGCAGGGGCTCTGGGGCCAACGTCCTGACTTTC. Complete variable domain (other parts from reference TRBV7-8 and TRBJ2-6): GAGVSQSPRYKVAKRGQDVALRCDPISGHVSLFWYQQALGQGPEFLTYFQNEAQLDKSGLPSDRFFAERPEGSVSTLKIQRTQQEDSAVYLCASSLRPGRGSGANVLTFGAGSRLTVL.

The chain combines TRBV7-2 with TRBJ1-2; 7 nucleotides match TRBD1. With 4 bases clipped from V and 4 bases from J, the junction kept 12 bases outside the gene matches. The CDR3 runs 16 residues. Germline V gene sequence: CDR1 SGHTA, CDR2 FQGNSA. The CDR3 nucleotides read TGTGCCAGCAGCTCCGCCCTAAGACAGGGTAGCTATGGCTACACCTTC. Amino acids: CASSSALRQGSYGYTF.

This chain joins TRBV7-8 and TRBJ1-4; 9 nucleotides agree with TRBD1. This CDR3 contains 16 residues. The germline gives CDR1 SGHVS, CDR2 FQNEAQ. Trimming at V came to 2 bases and at J to 8 bases, leaving 9 bases not matched to a gene. CDR3 nucleotide sequence: TGTGCCAGCAGCTTAACAGGGGGCATGGTAGGGGAAAAACTGTTTTTT. Protein sequence: CASSLTGGMVGEKLFF.

V usage is TRBV19 and J usage is TRBJ1-2, with 10 bases lining up with TRBD1. V shed 3 bases, J shed 0 bases, and the junction held 4 bases outside the gene matches. CDR1 is LNHDA and CDR2 is SQIVND in the germline V gene (reference sequence). This CDR3 is 16 amino acids long. CDR3 nucleotide sequence: TGTGCCAGTAGTATTGGGGACAGGGGAGCTAACTATGGCTACACCTTC. It yields the protein CASSIGDRGANYGYTF. Full variable domain (rest looked up from reference TRBV19 and TRBJ1-2): DGGITQSPKYLFRKEGQNVTLSCEQNLNHDAMYWYRQDPGQGLRLIYYSQIVNDFQKGDIAEGYSVSREKKESFPLTVTSAQKNPTAFYLCASSIGDRGANYGYTFGSGTRLTVV.

This clone has a count of ten or more. The chain carries TRBV19 and TRBJ1-1, with no clear D. CDR3 length: 14 residues. The germline V and J ends were trimmed by 3 bases and 2 bases, with 10 bases remaining between them. Germline V lookup: CDR1 LNHDA, CDR2 SQIVND (reference sequence). The CDR3 nucleotides are TGTGCCAGTAGTATGTTGCACCTAAACACTGAAGCTTTCTTT. Translating gives CASSMLHLNTEAFF.

This chain links TRBV29-1 with TRBJ2-3; TRBD2 matches 12 bases. With V trimmed by 4 bases and J by 14 bases, 13 bases remained unmatched. Germline V lookup: CDR1 SQVTM, CDR2 ANQGSEA. The CDR3 length is 14 residues. DNA of the CDR3: TGCAGCGTTGGGGCTAGCGGGGGGGCCGTGGAGGTGTATTTT. It yields the protein CSVGASGGAVEVYF.

The chain recombines TRBV18 with TRBJ2-7, with 9 bases aligning to TRBD1. V was pared by 4 bases and J by 2 bases, with 6 bases of the junction left unmatched. Germline V CDR1 and CDR2: KGHSH, LQKENI. The CDR3 totals 15 residues. CDR3 protein: CASSQGQGKTYEQYF. For the CDR3, the DNA is TGTGCCAGCTCACAGGGACAGGGAAAAACCTACGAGCAGTACTTC. Full variable domain (remainder filled in from reference TRBV18 and TRBJ2-7): NAGVMQNPRHLVRRRGQEARLRCSPMKGHSHVYWYRQLPEEGLKFMVYLQKENIIDESGMPKERFSAEFPKEGPSILRIQQVVRGDSAAYFCASSQGQGKTYEQYFGPGTRLTVT.

The chain is built from TRBV3-1 (or the pseudogene TRBV3-2) and TRBJ2-7; 15 bases align to TRBD2. The length of the CDR3 is 18 residues. CDR1 LGHDT and CDR2 YNNKEL come from the germline V gene (reference sequence). The V gene end was trimmed by 4 bases and the J gene end by 2 bases; junction bases not matched to a gene: 9. In nucleotides, the CDR3 is TGTGCCAGCAGCCGTCGGGGGACTAGCGGGGGGTCTACCTACGAGCAGTACTTC. It encodes CASSRRGTSGGSTYEQYF.

The V and J genes are TRBV2 and TRBJ2-5; 10 bases agree with TRBD1. V shed 6 bases and J 5 bases; nucleotides not matched to a gene: 21. CDR1 SNHLY and CDR2 FYNNEI come from the germline V gene. There are 19 residues in the CDR3. The CDR3 protein is CASRASVGGQGKIRETQYF. Written as DNA, the CDR3 is TGTGCCAGCAGAGCCTCTGTAGGGGGACAGGGGAAGATTCGGGAGACCCAGTACTTC. The variable domain in full, completed from reference TRBV2 and TRBJ2-5, reads EPEVTQTPSHQVTQMGQEVILRCVPISNHLYFYWYRQILGQKVEFLVSFYNNEISEKSEIFDDQFSVERPDGSNFTLKIRSTKLEDSAMYFCASRASVGGQGKIRETQYFGPGTRLLVL.

The J gene is TRBJ2-3, the V gene TRBV12-3 or TRBV12-4; D gene ambiguous. The CDR3 spans 13 residues. V lost 5 bases and J lost 1, with 7 bases in between. This chain's CDR3 is CASSGQGTDTQYF. The CDR3, as DNA: TGTGCCAGCAGTGGGCAGGGCACAGATACGCAGTATTTT.

This clone was detected only once. The chain uses TRBV4-1 and TRBJ1-3; D perhaps matches TRBD1 (5 bases). CDR3 size: 15 residues. Germline values: CDR1 MGHRA, CDR2 YSYEKL. V lost 3 bases and J 5 bases, leaving 14 bases between the germline ends. CDR3 protein: CASSHQGLARNTIYF. In DNA, the CDR3 is TGCGCCAGCAGCCACCAGGGCTTAGCCCGAAACACCATATATTTT.

The chain recombines TRBV11-3 with TRBJ1-1, with 7 nucleotides matching TRBD1. The CDR3 length is 15 residues. From germline, CDR1 is SGHNT and CDR2 YENEEA. With 1 base clipped from V and 1 base from J, the junction kept 3 bases outside the gene matches. CDR3 bases: TGTGCCAGCAGCTTAGGCGGGACAGAGAACACTGAAGCTTTCTTT. This encodes CASSLGGTENTEAFF. The complete variable domain, with remaining parts taken from reference TRBV11-3 and TRBJ1-1, reads EAGVVQSPRYKIIEKKQPVAFWCNPISGHNTLYWYLQNLGQGPELLIRYENEEAVDDSQLPKDRFSAERLKGVDSTLKIQPAELGDSAVYLCASSLGGTENTEAFFGQGTRLTVV.

V and J are TRBV7-9 and TRBJ2-3; D not resolved. The CDR3 contains 15 residues. Germline V gives CDR1 SEHNR, CDR2 FQNEAQ (reference sequence). Trimming left V 6 bases short and J 0 bases short, with 13 bases between. The DNA for the CDR3 is TGTGCCAGCAGTCCCAACTCGGTCAGCACAGATACGCAGTATTTT. Translated: CASSPNSVSTDTQYF.

V and J are TRBV28 and TRBJ2-7; possibly TRBD1 for D (6 bases). The CDR3 covers 16 residues. In germline, CDR1 is MDHEN, CDR2 SYDVKM. V gave up 5 bases and J gave up 0 bases, with 17 bases separating them. The CDR3 reads CASSTTGWGLSYEQYF. CDR3 in DNA: TGTGCCAGCAGTACCACAGGGTGGGGCCTCTCCTACGAGCAGTACTTC.